This passage covers 14 T cell receptor beta chains from one sample sequenced in a study of T cell responses to AZD1222 COVID-19 vaccine. Measured with immunoSEQ multiplex PCR; TCRdb has only the in-frame clones, and not every one. Among 110,000 to 150,000 clones listed, about 93% were seen once. Sequencing was performed on peripheral blood, taken on day 0 of AZD1222 vaccination. The receptors originated from an adult in good health.

The chain employs TRBV27 and TRBJ2-2; 8 nucleotides align to TRBD1. CDR3 size: 15 residues. Germline V CDR1 and CDR2: MNHEY, SMNVEV (reference sequence). J was trimmed by 6 bases and V by 10 bases; bases with no gene match: 13. CDR3 bases: TGTGCCACCACAGACAGGGGTTCTTCGGCCGGGGAGCTGTTTTTT. This codes for CATTDRGSSAGELFF.

This chain connects TRBV9 to TRBJ2-5; 7 bases match TRBD1. The V segment lost 4 bases and the J segment 4 bases; nucleotides outside the gene matches: 7. CDR3 length: 14 amino acids. Germline V gene sequence: CDR1 SGDLS, CDR2 YYNGEE. The CDR3 sequence is CASSLGTARETQYF. CDR3 DNA: TGTGCCAGCAGCTTGGGGACAGCCCGAGAGACCCAGTACTTC.

The chain carries TRBV7-9 and TRBJ1-1; a weak D match, TRBD1 (6 bases). Germline CDR1 and CDR2: SEHNR and FQNEAQ (reference sequence). The V end was cut by 7 bases, the J end by 2 bases, with 17 bases between. This CDR3 is 15 amino acids long. The CDR3, as DNA: TGTGCCAGCACCTTTCCAGGGGCTCCTAACACTGAAGCTTTCTTT. Amino acid sequence: CASTFPGAPNTEAFF.

The chain combines TRBV7-2 with TRBJ2-3, with a tentative D call TRBD2 (6 bases). The V and J ends lost 3 bases and 3 bases respectively, with 16 bases between them. In germline, CDR1 is SGHTA, CDR2 FQGNSA. The CDR3 is 16 amino acids. The DNA of the CDR3 is TGTGCCAGCAGCTTCCGCCGGGCGGGACGGACAGATACGCAGTATTTT. Translation: CASSFRRAGRTDTQYF.

The chain couples TRBV4-1 to TRBJ1-2; TRBD1 matches at 8 bases. The CDR3 is 16 residues long. Per the germline V gene, CDR1 is MGHRA and CDR2 is YSYEKL. V lost 0 bases, J lost 8 bases, and 11 bases stayed unmatched. The chain's CDR3 is CASSQEEAGGASGYTF. In DNA form, the CDR3 reads TGCGCCAGCAGCCAAGAAGAGGCAGGGGGCGCAAGCGGCTACACCTTC.

This rearrangement joins TRBV19 to TRBJ2-4; possible D gene TRBD1, 6 bases. The CDR3 spans 14 residues. With 3 bases removed from V and 6 bases from J, the gap between germline ends came to 12 bases. Germline CDR1 is LNHDA and CDR2 is SQIVND (reference sequence). The CDR3 nucleotides read TGTGCCAGTAGTATTGGGACACTGGGAAACATTCAGTACTTC. This codes for CASSIGTLGNIQYF.

The chain couples TRBV5-4 to TRBJ2-2; 12 bases map to TRBD2. Germline values: CDR1 SGHNT, CDR2 YYREEE (reference sequence). The junction had 7 bases not matched to a gene; V was cut back by 4 bases and J by 9 bases. CDR3 length equals 15 residues. The CDR3 spells CASSITSGGHRELFF. CDR3 nucleotides: TGTGCCAGCAGCATCACTAGCGGGGGGCACCGGGAGCTGTTTTTT.

The CDR3 DNA follows: TGTGCCAGCAGTGCCGGGACCCCACGGGAACATGGCTACACCTTC. It codes for CASSAGTPREHGYTF. V gene TRBV28 combines with J gene TRBJ1-2; tentative D call: TRBD1 (5 bases). The CDR3 extends over 15 amino acids. V shed 5 bases and J shed 6 bases, with 19 bases lying between them. The V gene's germline CDR1 is MDHEN and CDR2 SYDVKM.

The chain uses TRBV19 and TRBJ2-3, with D tentatively TRBD1 (5 bases). The V end was cut by 6 bases, the J end by 1 base, with 11 bases between. The germline gives CDR1 LNHDA, CDR2 SQIVND (reference sequence). The CDR3 is 14 residues long. CDR3 sequence reads: CASSPQGRTDTQYF. The CDR3 nucleotides read TGTGCCAGTAGCCCGCAGGGCCGCACAGATACGCAGTATTTT.

This clone was seen once. V usage is TRBV5-1 and J usage is TRBJ1-2; D not certain. CDR3 length: 15 amino acids. Germline loops: CDR1 SGHRS, CDR2 YFSETQ. Trimming pared 0 bases from V and 4 bases from J, leaving 13 bases between. The CDR3 protein is CASSLGESRVYGYTF. The CDR3 DNA is TGCGCCAGCAGCTTGGGTGAGTCCCGCGTCTATGGCTACACCTTC.

The chain links TRBV10-3 to TRBJ2-2; D tentatively fits TRBD1 or TRBD2 (5 bases each). Germline lookup yields CDR1 ENHRY and CDR2 SYGVKD. The germline V and J ends were trimmed by 10 bases and 7 bases, with 19 bases remaining between them. This CDR3 has 14 amino acids. CDR3 residues: CASSPGRGNGELFF. CDR3 DNA sequence: TGTGCCAGCTCTCCAGGGAGAGGAAACGGGGAGCTGTTTTTT.

DNA for the CDR3: TGTGCCAGCAGCCTACTGAGCTCCTATAATTCACCCCTCCACTTT. It translates to CASSLLSSYNSPLHF. This chain links TRBV14 with TRBJ1-6, with D unresolved. CDR3 length equals 15 residues. Trimming left V 4 bases short and J 0 bases short, with 7 bases between. Germline V gene lookup returns CDR1 SGHDN and CDR2 FVKESK. Full variable domain (remainder filled in from reference TRBV14 and TRBJ1-6): EAGVTQFPSHSVIEKGQTVTLRCDPISGHDNLYWYRRVMGKEIKFLLHFVKESKQDESGMPNNRFLAERTGGTYSTLKVQPAELEDSGVYFCASSLLSSYNSPLHFGNGTRLTVT.

This chain joins TRBV5-4 and TRBJ1-3, with unresolved D. Trimming pared 0 bases from V and 0 bases from J, leaving 4 bases between. The CDR3 runs 14 residues. Germline V gene sequence: CDR1 SGHNT, CDR2 YYREEE (reference sequence). The CDR3 is CASSLESSGNTIYF. The CDR3 DNA reads as TGTGCCAGCAGCTTGGAGAGCTCTGGAAACACCATATATTTT. The variable domain in full, completed from reference TRBV5-4 and TRBJ1-3, reads ETGVTQSPTHLIKTRGQQVTLRCSSQSGHNTVSWYQQALGQGPQFIFQYYREEENGRGNFPPRFSGLQFPNYSSELNVNALELDDSALYLCASSLESSGNTIYFGEGSWLTVV.

This clone was detected only once. The V call is TRBV18, the J call TRBJ1-6, with TRBD1 matching over 8 bases. Germline CDR1 reads KGHSH; CDR2 reads LQKENI. The CDR3 has 15 amino acids. J was trimmed by 7 bases and V by 5 bases; bases with no gene match: 7. In nucleotides, the CDR3 is TGTGCCAGCTCAGCCACCCGGGACAGGAATTCACCCCTCCACTTT. Its translation: CASSATRDRNSPLHF.